The text below deals with one T cell receptor beta chain. Its antigen is not identified. This entry belongs to a study of T cell responses to AZD1222 COVID-19 vaccine. Whole-study results and caveats: Reportedly, nearly half of unique spike TCRs recognized epitopes outside B.1.351/B.1.1.7 mutations.

V lost 2 bases to trimming and J lost 0 bases; unmatched junction nucleotides: 20. Looked up from germline, CDR1 is MNHEY and CDR2 is SMNVEV (reference sequence). The CDR3 sequence is 21 residues long. The data were produced by immunoSEQ multiplex PCR, yet TCRdb's version contains in-frame clones alone and is incomplete. The table shows about 120,000 clones, with about 90% occurring only once. This chain connects TRBV27 to TRBJ1-1, with TRBD1 matching over 8 bases. This sequence was found in an adult who received the AZD1222 COVID-19 vaccine. Material: peripheral blood, obtained 28 days after the second AZD1222 dose. The CDR3: CASSLRQLWGQDVNLNTEAFF. CDR3 in DNA: TGTGCCAGCAGTTTACGTCAATTATGGGGACAGGACGTGAACCTGAACACTGAAGCTTTCTTT.